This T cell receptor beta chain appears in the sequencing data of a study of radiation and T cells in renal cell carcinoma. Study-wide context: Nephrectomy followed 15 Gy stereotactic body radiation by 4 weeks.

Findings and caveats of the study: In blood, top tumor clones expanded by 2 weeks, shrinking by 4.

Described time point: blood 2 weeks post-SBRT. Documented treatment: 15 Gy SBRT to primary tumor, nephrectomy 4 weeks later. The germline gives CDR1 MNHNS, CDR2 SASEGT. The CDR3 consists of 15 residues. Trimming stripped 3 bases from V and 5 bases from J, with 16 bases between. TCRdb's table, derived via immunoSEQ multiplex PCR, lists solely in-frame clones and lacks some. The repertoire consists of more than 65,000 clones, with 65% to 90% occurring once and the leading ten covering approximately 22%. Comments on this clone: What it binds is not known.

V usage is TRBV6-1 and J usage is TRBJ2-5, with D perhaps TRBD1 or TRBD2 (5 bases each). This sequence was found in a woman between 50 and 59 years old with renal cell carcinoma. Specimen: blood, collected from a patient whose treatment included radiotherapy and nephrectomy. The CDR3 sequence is CASSDGVPWGETQYF. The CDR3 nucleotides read TGTGCCAGCAGTGATGGGGTTCCTTGGGGGGAGACCCAGTACTTC.